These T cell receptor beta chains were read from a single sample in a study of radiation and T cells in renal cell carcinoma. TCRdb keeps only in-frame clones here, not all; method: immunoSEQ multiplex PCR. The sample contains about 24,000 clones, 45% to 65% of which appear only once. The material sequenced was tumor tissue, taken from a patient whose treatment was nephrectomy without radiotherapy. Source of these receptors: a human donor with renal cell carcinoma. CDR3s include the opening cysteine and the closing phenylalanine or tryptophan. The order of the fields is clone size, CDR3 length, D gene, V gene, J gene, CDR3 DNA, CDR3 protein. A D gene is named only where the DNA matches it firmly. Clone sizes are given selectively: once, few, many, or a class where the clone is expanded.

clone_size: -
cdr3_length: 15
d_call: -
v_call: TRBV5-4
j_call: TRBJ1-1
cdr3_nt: TGTGCCAGCAGCCCCGGTACGAGTCGGAACACTGAAGCTTTCTTT
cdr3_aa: CASSPGTSRNTEAFF

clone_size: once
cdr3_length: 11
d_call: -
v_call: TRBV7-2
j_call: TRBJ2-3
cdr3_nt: TGTGCCAGCAGGGGCACAGATACGCAGTATTTT
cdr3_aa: CASRGTDTQYF

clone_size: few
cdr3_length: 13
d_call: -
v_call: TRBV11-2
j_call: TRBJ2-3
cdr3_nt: TGTGCCAGCAGCTTATACCCTGGAGATACGCAGTATTTT
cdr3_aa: CASSLYPGDTQYF

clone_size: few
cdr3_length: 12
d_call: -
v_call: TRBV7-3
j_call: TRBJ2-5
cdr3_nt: TGTGCCAGCACCACCCCTTGGGAGACCCAGTACTTC
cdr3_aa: CASTTPWETQYF

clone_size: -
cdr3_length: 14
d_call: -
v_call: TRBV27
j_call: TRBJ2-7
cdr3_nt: TGTGCCAGCAGTTCTCCGACAAGATCCTACGAGCAGTACTTC
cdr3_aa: CASSSPTRSYEQYF

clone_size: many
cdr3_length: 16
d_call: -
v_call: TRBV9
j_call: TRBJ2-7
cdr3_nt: TGTGCCAGCAGCGTAGGGGGGGGCAGGGGCTCCCACGAGCAGTACTTC
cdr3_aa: CASSVGGGRGSHEQYF

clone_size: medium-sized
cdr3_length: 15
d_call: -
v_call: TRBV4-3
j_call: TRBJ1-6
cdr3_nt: TGCGCCAGCAGCCAGGGGAGCTCCTATAATTCACCCCTCCACTTT
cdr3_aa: CASSQGSSYNSPLHF

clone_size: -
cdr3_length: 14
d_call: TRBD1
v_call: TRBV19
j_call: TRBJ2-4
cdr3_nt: TGTGCCAGTAGTGCACAGGGGGGAAAAAACATTCAGTACTTC
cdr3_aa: CASSAQGGKNIQYF

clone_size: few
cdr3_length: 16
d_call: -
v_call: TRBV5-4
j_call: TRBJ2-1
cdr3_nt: TGTGCCAGCAGCCTCGGGACACCCGTTGGCTACAATGAGCAGTTCTTC
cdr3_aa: CASSLGTPVGYNEQFF

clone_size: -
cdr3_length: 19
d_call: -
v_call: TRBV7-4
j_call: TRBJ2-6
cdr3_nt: TGTGCCAGCAGCCCCAACCGGGACCCGGGGCCGGCTGGGGCCAACGTCCTGACTTTC
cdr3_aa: CASSPNRDPGPAGANVLTF

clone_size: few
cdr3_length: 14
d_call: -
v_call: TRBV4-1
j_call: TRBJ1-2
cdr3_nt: TGCGCCAGCAGCCAAGAACAGGACATCAGGGGCTACACCTTC
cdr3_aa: CASSQEQDIRGYTF

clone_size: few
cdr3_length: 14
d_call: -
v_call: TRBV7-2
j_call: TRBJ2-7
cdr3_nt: TGTGCCAGCAGCTTAGCCCTAGCTCGGGTCGAGCAGTACTTC
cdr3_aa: CASSLALARVEQYF

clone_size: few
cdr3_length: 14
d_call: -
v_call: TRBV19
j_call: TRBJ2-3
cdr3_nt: TGTGCCAGTAGTATAAAAATCGGTACAGATACGCAGTATTTT
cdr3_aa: CASSIKIGTDTQYF

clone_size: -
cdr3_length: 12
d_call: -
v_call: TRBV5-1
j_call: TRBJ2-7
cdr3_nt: TGCGCCAGCAGCCGGGGCCAGCACGAGCAGTACTTC
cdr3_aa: CASSRGQHEQYF

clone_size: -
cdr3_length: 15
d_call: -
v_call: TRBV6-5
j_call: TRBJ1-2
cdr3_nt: TGTGCCAGCACCACTGGGGATAAATACCCCTATGGCTACACCTTC
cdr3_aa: CASTTGDKYPYGYTF

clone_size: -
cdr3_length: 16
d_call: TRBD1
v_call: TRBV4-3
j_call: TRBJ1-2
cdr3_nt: TGCGCCAGCAGCCAAGATCAATGGGGCAGGGGGCAGGGCTACACCTTC
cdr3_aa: CASSQDQWGRGQGYTF

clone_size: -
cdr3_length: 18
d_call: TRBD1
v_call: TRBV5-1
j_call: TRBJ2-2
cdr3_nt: TGCGCCAGCAGCCTGTACACCCTCACAGACAGGGCCACCGGGGAGCTGTTTTTT
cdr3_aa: CASSLYTLTDRATGELFF

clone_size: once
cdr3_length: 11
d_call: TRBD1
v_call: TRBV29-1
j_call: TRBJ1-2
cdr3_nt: TGCAGCGACGGGACAGCCTATGGCTACACCTTC
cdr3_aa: CSDGTAYGYTF

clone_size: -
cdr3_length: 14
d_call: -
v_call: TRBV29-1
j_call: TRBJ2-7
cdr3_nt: TGCAGCGTTGCTGGCAGGGCCTCCTCCTACGAGCAGTACTTC
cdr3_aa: CSVAGRASSYEQYF

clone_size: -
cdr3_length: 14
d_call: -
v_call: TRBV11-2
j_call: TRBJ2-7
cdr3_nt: TGTGCCAGCAGCTTACTAGGGGGGGCCTACGAGCAGTACTTC
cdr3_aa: CASSLLGGAYEQYF

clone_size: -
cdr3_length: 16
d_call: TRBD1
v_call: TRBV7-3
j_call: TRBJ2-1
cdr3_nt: TGTGCCAGCAGCCCCTCCCAGACAGGGCCCTACAATGAGCAGTTCTTC
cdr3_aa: CASSPSQTGPYNEQFF

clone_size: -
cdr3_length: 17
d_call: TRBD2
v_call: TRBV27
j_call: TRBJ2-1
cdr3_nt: TGTGCCAGCAGTGCGCTTACCGGGACTAGCGATTACAATGAGCAGTTCTTC
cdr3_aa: CASSALTGTSDYNEQFF

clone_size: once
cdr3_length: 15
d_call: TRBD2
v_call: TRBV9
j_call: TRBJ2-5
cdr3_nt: TGTGCCAGCAGCGGTAGCGGGGGGGCCTGGGAGACCCAGTACTTC
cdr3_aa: CASSGSGGAWETQYF

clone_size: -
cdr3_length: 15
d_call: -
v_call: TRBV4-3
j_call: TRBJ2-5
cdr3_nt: TGCGCCAGCAGCCCGACCGGCAAACTCGCCGAGACCCAGTACTTC
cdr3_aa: CASSPTGKLAETQYF

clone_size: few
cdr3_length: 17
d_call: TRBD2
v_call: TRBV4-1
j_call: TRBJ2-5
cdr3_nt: TGCGCCAGCACCCCGGGGACTAGCGGGGGGGCCGGAGAGACCCAGTACTTC
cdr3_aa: CASTPGTSGGAGETQYF

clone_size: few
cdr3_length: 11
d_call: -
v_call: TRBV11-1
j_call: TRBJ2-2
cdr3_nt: TGTGCCAGCAGCTTCAACGGGGAGCTGTTTTTT
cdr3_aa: CASSFNGELFF

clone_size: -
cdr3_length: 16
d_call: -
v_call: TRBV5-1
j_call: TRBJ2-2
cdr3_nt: TGCGCCAGCAGCTTGTATAGGACTCGTCCCCCCGGGGAGCTGTTTTTT
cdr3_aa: CASSLYRTRPPGELFF

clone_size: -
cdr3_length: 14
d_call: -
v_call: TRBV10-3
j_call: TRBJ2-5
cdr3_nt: TGTGCCATCAGTGAGTCAGGGAGTCAAGAGACCCAGTACTTC
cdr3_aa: CAISESGSQETQYF

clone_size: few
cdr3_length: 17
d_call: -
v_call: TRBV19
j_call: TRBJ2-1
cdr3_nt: TGTGCCAGTAGTAGCCGAGACCTAGTGAGCTCCTACAATGAGCAGTTCTTC
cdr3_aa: CASSSRDLVSSYNEQFF

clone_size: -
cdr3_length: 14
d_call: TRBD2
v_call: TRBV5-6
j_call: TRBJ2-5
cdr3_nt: TGTGCCAGCAGCTTGACGGGACTAGCGGAGACCCAGTACTTC
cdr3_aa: CASSLTGLAETQYF

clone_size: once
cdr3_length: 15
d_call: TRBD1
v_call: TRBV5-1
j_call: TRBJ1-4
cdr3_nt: TGCGCCAGCAGCTCCCGGACAGGGGCCCGTGAAAAACTGTTTTTT
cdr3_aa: CASSSRTGAREKLFF

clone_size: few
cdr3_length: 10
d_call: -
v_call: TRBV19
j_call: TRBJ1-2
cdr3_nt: TGTGCCAGTAGTTACTATGGCTACACCTTC
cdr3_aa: CASSYYGYTF

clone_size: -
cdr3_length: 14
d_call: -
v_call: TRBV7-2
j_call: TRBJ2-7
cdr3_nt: TGTGCCAGCAGCACTACCTGGACAGAGGACGAGCAGTACTTC
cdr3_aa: CASSTTWTEDEQYF

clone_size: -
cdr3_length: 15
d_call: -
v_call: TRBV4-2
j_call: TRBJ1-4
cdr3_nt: TGTGCCAGCAGCCAAGACAGGGGATCTTATGAAAAACTGTTTTTT
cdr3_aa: CASSQDRGSYEKLFF

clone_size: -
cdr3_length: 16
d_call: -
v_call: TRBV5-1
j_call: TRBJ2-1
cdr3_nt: TGCGCCAGCAGCTTTCAACTGTCGAGCTCCTACAATGAGCAGTTCTTC
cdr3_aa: CASSFQLSSSYNEQFF

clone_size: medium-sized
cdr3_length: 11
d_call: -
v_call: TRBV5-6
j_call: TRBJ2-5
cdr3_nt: TGTGCCAGCAGCTTAGAAGAGACCCAGTACTTC
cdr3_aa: CASSLEETQYF

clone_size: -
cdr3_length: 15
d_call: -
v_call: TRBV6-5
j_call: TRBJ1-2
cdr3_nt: TGTGCCAGCAGTTACGGGAGGGGGTTCCGCTATGGCTACACCTTC
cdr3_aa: CASSYGRGFRYGYTF

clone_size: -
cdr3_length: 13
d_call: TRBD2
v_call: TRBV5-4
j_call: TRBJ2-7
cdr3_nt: TGTGCCAGCAGCTTAAGCGGGACCCCGGGGCAGTACTTC
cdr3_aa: CASSLSGTPGQYF

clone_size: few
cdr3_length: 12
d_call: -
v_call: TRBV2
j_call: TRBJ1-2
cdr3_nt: TGTGCCAGCGTTGGGGTCGATGGTGGCTACACCTTC
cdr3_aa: CASVGVDGGYTF

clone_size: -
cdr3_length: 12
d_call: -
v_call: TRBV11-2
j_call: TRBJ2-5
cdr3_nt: TGTGCCAGCGGCAGGGGTAAGGAGACCCAGTACTTC
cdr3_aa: CASGRGKETQYF

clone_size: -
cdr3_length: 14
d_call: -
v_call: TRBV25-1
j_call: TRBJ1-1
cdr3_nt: TGTGCCAGCAATTGGGCGGGTTTGGGCACTGAAGCTTTCTTT
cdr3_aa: CASNWAGLGTEAFF

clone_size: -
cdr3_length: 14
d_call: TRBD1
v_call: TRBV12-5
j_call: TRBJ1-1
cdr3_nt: TGTGCTAGTGGTTCCAGTCGGACAGGGGGGAAAGCTTTCTTT
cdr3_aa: CASGSSRTGGKAFF

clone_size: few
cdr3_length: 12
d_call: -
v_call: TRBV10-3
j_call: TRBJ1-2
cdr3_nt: TGTGCCATCAGCACAGCTAACTATGGCTACACCTTC
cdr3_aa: CAISTANYGYTF

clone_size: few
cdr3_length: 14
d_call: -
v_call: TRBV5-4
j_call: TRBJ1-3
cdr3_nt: TGTGCCAGCAGTTACAGAGGAAGTGGAAACACCATATATTTT
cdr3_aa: CASSYRGSGNTIYF

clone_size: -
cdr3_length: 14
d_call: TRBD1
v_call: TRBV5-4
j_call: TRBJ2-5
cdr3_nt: TGTGCCAGCAGCACAGGACAGGTTCAAGAGACCCAGTACTTC
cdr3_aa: CASSTGQVQETQYF

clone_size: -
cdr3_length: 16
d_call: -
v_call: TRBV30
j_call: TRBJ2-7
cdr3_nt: TGTGCCTGGAGTGGAAGTCTCGGACAGCTCTCCTACGAGCAGTACTTC
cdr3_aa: CAWSGSLGQLSYEQYF

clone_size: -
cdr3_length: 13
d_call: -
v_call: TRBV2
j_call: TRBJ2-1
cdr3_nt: TGTGCCAGCAGAGACAGGACCCACAATGAGCAGTTCTTC
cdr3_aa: CASRDRTHNEQFF

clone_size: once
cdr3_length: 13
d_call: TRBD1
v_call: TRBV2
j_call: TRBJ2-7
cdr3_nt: TGTGCCAGCAGTTGGGACAGGGAGCACGAGCAGTACTTC
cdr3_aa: CASSWDREHEQYF

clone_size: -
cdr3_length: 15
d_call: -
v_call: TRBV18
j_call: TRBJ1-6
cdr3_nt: TGTGCCAGCTCACCACTCCAGGGGAAAGGTTCACCCCTCCACTTT
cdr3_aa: CASSPLQGKGSPLHF

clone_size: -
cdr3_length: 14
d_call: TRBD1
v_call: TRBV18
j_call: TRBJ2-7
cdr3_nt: TGTGCCAGCTCACCGCGGGACAGGGGTTCCGAGCAGTACTTC
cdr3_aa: CASSPRDRGSEQYF

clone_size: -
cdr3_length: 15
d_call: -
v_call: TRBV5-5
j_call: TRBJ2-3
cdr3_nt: TGTGCCAGCAGCTTGGACGGGGGAGTCACAGATACGCAGTATTTT
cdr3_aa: CASSLDGGVTDTQYF

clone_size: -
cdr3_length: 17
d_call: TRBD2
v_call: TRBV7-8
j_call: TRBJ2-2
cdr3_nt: TGTGCCAGCAGCTTAGTTAGCGGGGGGGTGAACACCGGGGAGCTGTTTTTT
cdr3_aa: CASSLVSGGVNTGELFF

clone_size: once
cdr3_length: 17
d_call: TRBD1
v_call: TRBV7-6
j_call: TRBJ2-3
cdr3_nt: TGTGCCAGCAGCTTTTCAGGGGGCTTTTCTAGCACAGATACGCAGTATTTT
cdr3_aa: CASSFSGGFSSTDTQYF

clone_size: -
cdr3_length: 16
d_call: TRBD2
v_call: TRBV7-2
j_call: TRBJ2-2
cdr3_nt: TGTGCCAGCAGCTCCAGCGGGGGGCTAAACACCGGGGAGCTGTTTTTT
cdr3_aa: CASSSSGGLNTGELFF

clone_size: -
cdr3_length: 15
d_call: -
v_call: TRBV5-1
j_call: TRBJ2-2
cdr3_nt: TGCGCCAGCAGCTTGGGCTATCGGAACACCGGGGAGCTGTTTTTT
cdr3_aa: CASSLGYRNTGELFF

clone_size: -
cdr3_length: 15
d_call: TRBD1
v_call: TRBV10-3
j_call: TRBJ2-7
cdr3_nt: TGTGCCACCAGAACCACCGGGACAGGGAGTACCGAGCAGTACTTC
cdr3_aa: CATRTTGTGSTEQYF

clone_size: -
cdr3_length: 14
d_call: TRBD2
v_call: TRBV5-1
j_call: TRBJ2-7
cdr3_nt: TGCGCCAGCAGCTTGGCAGCGGGGGGACAAGAGCAGTACTTC
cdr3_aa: CASSLAAGGQEQYF